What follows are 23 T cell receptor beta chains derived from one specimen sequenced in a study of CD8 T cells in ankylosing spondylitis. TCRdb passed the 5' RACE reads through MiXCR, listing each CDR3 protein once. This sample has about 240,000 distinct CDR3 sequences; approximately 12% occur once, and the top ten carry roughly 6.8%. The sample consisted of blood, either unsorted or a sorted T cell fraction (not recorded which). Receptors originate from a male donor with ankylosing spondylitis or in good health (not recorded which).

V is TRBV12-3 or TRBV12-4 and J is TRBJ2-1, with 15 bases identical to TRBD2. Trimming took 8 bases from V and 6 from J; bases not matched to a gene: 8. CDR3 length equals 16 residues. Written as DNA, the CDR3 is TGTGCCAGCGGGGGGGGACTAGCGGGGGGCGTCAATGAGCAGTTCTTC. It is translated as CASGGGLAGGVNEQFF.

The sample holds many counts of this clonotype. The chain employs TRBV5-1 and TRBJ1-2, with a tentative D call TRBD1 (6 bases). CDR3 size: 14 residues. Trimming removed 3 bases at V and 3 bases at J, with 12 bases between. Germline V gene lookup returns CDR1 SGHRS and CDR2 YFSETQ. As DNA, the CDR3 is TGCGCCAGCAGCTCAACACAGGGTTACTATGGCTACACCTTC. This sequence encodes CASSSTQGYYGYTF.

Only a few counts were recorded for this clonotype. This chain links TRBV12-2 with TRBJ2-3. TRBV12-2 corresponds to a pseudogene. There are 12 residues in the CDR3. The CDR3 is CASREPPDTQYF. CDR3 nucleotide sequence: TGTGCAAGTCGCGAACCCCCAGATACGCAGTATTTT.

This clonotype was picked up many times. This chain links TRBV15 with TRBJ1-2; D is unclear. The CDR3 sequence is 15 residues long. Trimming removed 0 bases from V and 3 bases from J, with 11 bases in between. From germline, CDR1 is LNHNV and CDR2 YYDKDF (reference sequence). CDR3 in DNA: TGTGCCACCAGCAGAGATCCGGACGGGTACTATGGCTACACCTTC. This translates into CATSRDPDGYYGYTF.

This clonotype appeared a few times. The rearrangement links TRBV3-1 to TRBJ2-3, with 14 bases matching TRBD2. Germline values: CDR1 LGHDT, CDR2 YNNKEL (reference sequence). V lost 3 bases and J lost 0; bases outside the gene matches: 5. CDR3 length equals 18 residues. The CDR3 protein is CASSHLRTSGRSTDTQYF. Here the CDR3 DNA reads TGTGCCAGCAGCCACCTTCGGACTAGCGGGAGGAGCACAGATACGCAGTATTTT.

The CDR3 here is CSALLWTSGANVLTF. The CDR3 DNA follows: TGCAGTGCCCTCCTTTGGACCTCTGGGGCCAACGTCCTGACTTTC. The chain uses TRBV20-1 and TRBJ2-6, with D uncertain. Trimming shortened V by 6 bases and J by 0 bases, and 12 bases separated the two germline ends. The germline CDR1 and CDR2 sequences are DFQATT and SNEGSKA (reference sequence). The CDR3 length is 15 residues.

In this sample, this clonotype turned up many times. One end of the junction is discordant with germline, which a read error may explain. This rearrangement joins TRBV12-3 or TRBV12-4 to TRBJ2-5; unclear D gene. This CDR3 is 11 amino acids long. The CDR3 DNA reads TGCGCCAGCAGCTTCAAAGAGACCCAGTACTTC. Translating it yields CASSFKETQYF.

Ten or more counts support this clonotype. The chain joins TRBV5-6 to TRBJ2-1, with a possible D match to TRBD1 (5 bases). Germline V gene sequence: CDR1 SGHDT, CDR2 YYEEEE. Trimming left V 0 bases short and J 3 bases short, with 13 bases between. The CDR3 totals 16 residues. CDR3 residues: CASSLEGVGFYNEQFF. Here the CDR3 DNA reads TGTGCCAGCAGCTTGGAAGGGGTAGGGTTCTACAATGAGCAGTTCTTC.

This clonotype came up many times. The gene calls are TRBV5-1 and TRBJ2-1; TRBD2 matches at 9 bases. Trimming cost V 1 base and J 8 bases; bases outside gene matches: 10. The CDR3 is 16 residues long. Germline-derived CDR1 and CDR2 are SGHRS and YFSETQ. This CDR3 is CASSLNAGGVFDEQFF. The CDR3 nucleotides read TGCGCCAGCAGCTTGAACGCGGGAGGGGTATTCGATGAGCAGTTCTTC.

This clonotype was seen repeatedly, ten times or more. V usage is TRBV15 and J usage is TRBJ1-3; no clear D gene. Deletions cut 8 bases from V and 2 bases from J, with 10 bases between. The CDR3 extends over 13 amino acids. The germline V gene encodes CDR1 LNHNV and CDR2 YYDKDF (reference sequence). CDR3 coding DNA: TGTGCCACCGCACTTGATACTGGAAACACCATATATTTT. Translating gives CATALDTGNTIYF.

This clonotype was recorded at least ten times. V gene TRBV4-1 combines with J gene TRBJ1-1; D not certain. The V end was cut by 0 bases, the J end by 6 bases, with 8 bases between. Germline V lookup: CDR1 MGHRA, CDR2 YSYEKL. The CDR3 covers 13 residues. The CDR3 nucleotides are TGCGCCAGCAGCCAAGAAAGGACGGCTGAAGCTTTCTTT. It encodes CASSQERTAEAFF.

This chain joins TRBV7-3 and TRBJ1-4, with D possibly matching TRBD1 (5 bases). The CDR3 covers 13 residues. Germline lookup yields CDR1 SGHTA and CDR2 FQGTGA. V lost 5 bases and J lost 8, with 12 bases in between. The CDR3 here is CASSRGQGEKLFF. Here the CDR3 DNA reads TGTGCCAGCAGCAGGGGCCAAGGGGAAAAACTGTTTTTT.

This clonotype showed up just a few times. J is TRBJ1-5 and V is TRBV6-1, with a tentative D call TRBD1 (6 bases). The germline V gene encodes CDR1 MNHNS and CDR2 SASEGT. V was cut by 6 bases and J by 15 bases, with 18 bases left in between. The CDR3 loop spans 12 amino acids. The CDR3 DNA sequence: TGTGCCAGCAGCTCCACAGGGCTAAAGGGGCATTTT. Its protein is CASSSTGLKGHF.

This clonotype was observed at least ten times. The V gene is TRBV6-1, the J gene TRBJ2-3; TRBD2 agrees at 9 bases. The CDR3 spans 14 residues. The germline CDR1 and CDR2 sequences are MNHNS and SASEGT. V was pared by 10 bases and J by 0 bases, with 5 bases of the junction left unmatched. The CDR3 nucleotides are TGTGCCATAGCGGGAGAGACTAGCACAGATACGCAGTATTTT. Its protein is CAIAGETSTDTQYF.

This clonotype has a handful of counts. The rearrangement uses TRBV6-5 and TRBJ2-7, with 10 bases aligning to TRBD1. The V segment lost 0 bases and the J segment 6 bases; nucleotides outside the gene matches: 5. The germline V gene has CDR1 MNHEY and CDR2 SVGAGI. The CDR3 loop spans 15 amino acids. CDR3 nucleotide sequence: TGTGCCAGCAGTTACTCCGGGACAGGGGTAGGCGAGCAGTACTTC. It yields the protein CASSYSGTGVGEQYF.

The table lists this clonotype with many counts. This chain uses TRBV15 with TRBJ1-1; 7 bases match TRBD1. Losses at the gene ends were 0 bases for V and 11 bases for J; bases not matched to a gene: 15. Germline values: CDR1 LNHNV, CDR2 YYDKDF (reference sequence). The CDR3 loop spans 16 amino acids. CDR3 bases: TGTGCCACCAGCAGAGATCTCACAGGGGTGGAGTCGAGGGCTTTCTTT. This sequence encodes CATSRDLTGVESRAFF.

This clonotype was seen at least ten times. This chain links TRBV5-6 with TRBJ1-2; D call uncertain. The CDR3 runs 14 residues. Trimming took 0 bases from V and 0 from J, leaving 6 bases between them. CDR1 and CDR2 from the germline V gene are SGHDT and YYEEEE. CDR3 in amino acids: CASSLAPANYGYTF. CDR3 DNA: TGTGCCAGCAGCTTGGCTCCAGCTAACTATGGCTACACCTTC.

The CDR3 here is CASSQTPQSINEQFF. The DNA for the CDR3 is TGTGCCAGCAGCCAGACCCCCCAATCGATAAATGAGCAGTTCTTC. The chain links TRBV3-1 to TRBJ2-1; D unresolved. This CDR3 is 15 amino acids long. Germline CDR1 and CDR2: LGHDT and YNNKEL (reference sequence). V gave up 3 bases and J gave up 7 bases, with 16 bases separating them.

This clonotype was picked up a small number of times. CDR3 nucleotide sequence: TGCAGTGCTAGAGATCTCGGGGGACGATTGAACTATGGCTACACCTTC. Protein product: CSARDLGGRLNYGYTF. The chain joins TRBV20-1 to TRBJ1-2, with a weak D call TRBD1 (5 bases). V lost 0 bases, J lost 2 bases, and 16 bases lay in between. Germline V lookup: CDR1 DFQATT, CDR2 SNEGSKA (reference sequence). The CDR3 is 16 residues long.

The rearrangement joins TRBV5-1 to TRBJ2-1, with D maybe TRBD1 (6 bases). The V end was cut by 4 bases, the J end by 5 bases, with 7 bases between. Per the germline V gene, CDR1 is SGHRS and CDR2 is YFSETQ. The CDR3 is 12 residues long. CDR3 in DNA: TGCGCCAGCAGCCGGGACAACAATGAGCAGTTCTTC. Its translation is CASSRDNNEQFF. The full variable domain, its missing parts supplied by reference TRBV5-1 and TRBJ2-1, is KAGVTQTPRYLIKTRGQQVTLSCSPISGHRSVSWYQQTPGQGLQFLFEYFSETQRNKGNFPGRFSGRQFSNSRSEMNVSTLELGDSALYLCASSRDNNEQFFGPGTRLTVL.

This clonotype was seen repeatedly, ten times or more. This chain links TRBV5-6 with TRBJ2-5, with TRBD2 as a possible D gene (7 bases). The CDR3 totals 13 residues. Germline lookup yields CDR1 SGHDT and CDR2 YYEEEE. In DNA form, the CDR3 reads TGTGCGGGGGGGGCTAGGGAGGAAGAGACCCAGTACTTC. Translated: CAGGAREEETQYF.

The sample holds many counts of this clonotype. CDR3 coding DNA: TGCGCCAGCAGCTTGGGCGGACTAGTTGTCTATGAGCAGTTCTTC. It encodes CASSLGGLVVYEQFF. The J gene is TRBJ2-1, the V gene TRBV5-1; 7 bases fit TRBD2. Germline loops: CDR1 SGHRS, CDR2 YFSETQ. V was clipped by 0 bases and J by 8 bases; unmatched bases: 8. This CDR3 spans 15 amino acids.

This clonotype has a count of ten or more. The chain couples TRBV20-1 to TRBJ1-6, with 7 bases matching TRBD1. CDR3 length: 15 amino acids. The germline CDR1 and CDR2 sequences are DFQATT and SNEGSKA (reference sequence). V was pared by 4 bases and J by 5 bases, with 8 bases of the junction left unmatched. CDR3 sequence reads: CSATLAGTDNSPLHF. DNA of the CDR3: TGCAGTGCTACACTGGCCGGGACAGATAATTCACCCCTCCACTTT.